This T cell receptor beta chain is from a study of blood T cell repertoires in COVID-19. Background on the study: Samples came from the United States, Italy and Spain, spanning acute and convalescent COVID-19. From T cells, B-cell-depleted T cells, or PBMCs came the material, which was cDNA or gDNA.

How the authors handled the data: For nucleated cells, counts were estimated from reference gene primer amplification. The protocol was immunoSEQ multiplex PCR, while the TCRdb copy is restricted to in-frame clones and leaves out a portion. V and J calls and clone size are given by that table; D and trimming were obtained from the DNA. Here the sample spans approximately 100,000 clones, about 88% being singletons. From germline, CDR1 is SGHDT and CDR2 YYEEEE. The CDR3 runs to 12 residues. Trimming stripped 4 bases from V and 4 bases from J, with 9 bases between. This clonotype was obtained from a human donor in a cohort sampled during active COVID-19. The V gene is TRBV5-6, the J gene TRBJ2-7; tentative D call: TRBD2 (6 bases). The sample was peripheral blood. The CDR3 here is CASSPGDYEQYF. As DNA, the CDR3 is TGTGCCAGCAGCCCGGGGGATTACGAGCAGTACTTC.